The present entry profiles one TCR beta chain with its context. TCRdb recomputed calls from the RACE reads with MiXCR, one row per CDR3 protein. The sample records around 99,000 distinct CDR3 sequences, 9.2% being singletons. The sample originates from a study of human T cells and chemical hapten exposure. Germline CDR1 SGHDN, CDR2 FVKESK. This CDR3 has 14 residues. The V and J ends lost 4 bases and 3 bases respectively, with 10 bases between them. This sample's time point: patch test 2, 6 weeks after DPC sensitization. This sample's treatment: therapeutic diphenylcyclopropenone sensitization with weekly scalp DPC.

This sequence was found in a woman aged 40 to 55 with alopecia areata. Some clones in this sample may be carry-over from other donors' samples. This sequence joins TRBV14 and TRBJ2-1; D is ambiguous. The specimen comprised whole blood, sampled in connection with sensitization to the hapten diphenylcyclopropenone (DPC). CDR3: CASSPAGDYNEQFF. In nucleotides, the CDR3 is TGTGCCAGCAGCCCGGCAGGCGACTACAATGAGCAGTTCTTC.